Here is one TCR beta chain with its context. In the source study's methods: Amplifying reference gene primers gave estimates of nucleated cell counts. The protocol was immunoSEQ multiplex PCR, while the TCRdb copy is restricted to in-frame clones and leaves out a portion. V and J calls and clone size are given by that table; D and trimming were obtained from the DNA. This sample has over 60,000 clones; roughly nine tenths occur once, and the top ten carry approximately 10%. The sample is drawn from a study of blood T cell repertoires in COVID-19. Study in general: The study drew acute and convalescent COVID-19 samples from the United States, Italy and Spain. PBMCs, B-cell-depleted T cells, or T cells provided the cDNA or gDNA that made up the material.

This clonotype was obtained from a man older than 75 with acute or convalescent COVID-19. The material sequenced was peripheral blood.

CDR3 amino acids: CASSERSLLNTEAFF. The CDR3 DNA is TGTGCCAGCAGTGAAAGAAGCCTCCTGAACACTGAAGCTTTCTTT. This chain connects TRBV6-1 to TRBJ1-1; unclear D gene. Between the trimmed V and J ends, which lost 2 bases and 0 bases, there was a span of 10 bases. CDR1 is MNHNS and CDR2 is SASEGT in the germline V gene. The CDR3 length is 15 residues.